This T cell receptor beta chain was identified in a study of T cell responses to AZD1222 COVID-19 vaccine. Study information: Second doses that came at about 4 or about 12 weeks were put together.

Germline V CDR1 and CDR2: MDHEN, SYDVKM. This CDR3 comprises 15 residues. The ends were cut back, 3 bases at V and 6 bases at J, with 17 bases in the middle. TCRdb's copy holds only in-frame clones and misses some; the assay was immunoSEQ multiplex PCR. The table lists around 58,000 clones, roughly 80% of them singletons. Concerning this clone itself: Its antigen is still unknown.

The study, taken as a whole, reports: In the spike-specific TCR repertoire, nearly half reportedly target unmutated variant regions. Just a handful of people given AZD1222 tested seropositive at baseline. Donors skewed white British and female; clonal diversity was possibly underestimated.

The rearrangement joins TRBV28 to TRBJ1-2; possibly TRBD1 for D (6 bases). The input for sequencing was peripheral blood, taken on day 0 of AZD1222 vaccination. This clonotype originated in an adult in good health. Here the CDR3 DNA reads TGTGCCAGCAGTTTGCCTTTCTCAGGGGACGATGGCTACACCTTC. As protein: CASSLPFSGDDGYTF.